The 5 T cell receptor beta chains reported below all come from one sample, sequenced in a study of cytomegalovirus exposure and HLA in healthy donors (dated by TCRdb to about 2017). The library was prepared using the immunoSEQ multiplex PCR assay. A mixture of 60 forward primers for TCR Vbeta segments and 13 reverse primers for TCR Jbeta segments was used in the multiplex PCR. TCRdb retrieved this table from immuneACCESS and kept in-frame rearrangements only. Not all clones are present; in checked studies, unresolved V genes account for under half, and no reason is known for the remainder. Present in this sample are approximately 190,000 clones, around 80% of which were seen just once. The ten largest clones add up to 1.5% to 2% of the sample. What was sequenced was PBMCs. These receptors were collected from a middle-aged man in good health and CMV-seropositive.

This chain links TRBV7-2 with TRBJ2-7; D may be TRBD2 (5 bases). The ends were cut back, 4 bases at V and 2 bases at J, with 12 bases in the middle. Germline V lookup: CDR1 SGHTA, CDR2 FQGNSA. CDR3 length: 14 amino acids. The CDR3 coding sequence is TGTGCCAGCAGCTCCAGCGGTGGGGCCTACGAGCAGTACTTC. This encodes CASSSSGGAYEQYF.

V and J are TRBV19 and TRBJ1-5, with a weak D call TRBD1 (5 bases). CDR3 size: 16 residues. CDR1 is LNHDA and CDR2 is SQIVND in the germline V gene (reference sequence). Between the trimmed V and J ends, which lost 10 bases and 1 base, there was a span of 20 bases. DNA for the CDR3: TGTGCCACATACGCCTCCGGGCAGGGCAGCAATCAGCCCCAGCATTTT. This encodes CATYASGQGSNQPQHF.

The chain couples TRBV5-4 to TRBJ2-7; the D gene is possibly TRBD1 (5 bases). Germline values: CDR1 SGHNT, CDR2 YYREEE (reference sequence). The CDR3 spans 14 residues. V was cut by 7 bases and J by 6 bases, with 20 bases left in between. CDR3 sequence: CASGLKDIRREQYF. CDR3 in DNA: TGTGCCAGCGGGCTCAAGGACATTAGGCGCGAGCAGTACTTC.

The V and J genes are TRBV9 and TRBJ2-2; TRBD2 aligns across 9 bases. Per germline, CDR1 SGDLS and CDR2 YYNGEE. V was clipped by 0 bases and J by 7 bases; unmatched bases: 1. The CDR3 length is 14 residues. CDR3 bases: TGTGCCAGCAGCGTAGTGCGGGAGGGCGGGGAGCTGTTTTTT. Amino acids: CASSVVREGGELFF.

V gene TRBV19 combines with J gene TRBJ2-5; the match to TRBD1 covers 8 bases. V lost 6 bases and J lost 3; bases outside the gene matches: 3. Germline-derived CDR1 and CDR2 are LNHDA and SQIVND (reference sequence). This CDR3 is 13 amino acids long. The CDR3 here is CASSRDRKETQYF. The CDR3 nucleotides read TGTGCCAGTAGCCGGGACAGGAAAGAGACCCAGTACTTC.